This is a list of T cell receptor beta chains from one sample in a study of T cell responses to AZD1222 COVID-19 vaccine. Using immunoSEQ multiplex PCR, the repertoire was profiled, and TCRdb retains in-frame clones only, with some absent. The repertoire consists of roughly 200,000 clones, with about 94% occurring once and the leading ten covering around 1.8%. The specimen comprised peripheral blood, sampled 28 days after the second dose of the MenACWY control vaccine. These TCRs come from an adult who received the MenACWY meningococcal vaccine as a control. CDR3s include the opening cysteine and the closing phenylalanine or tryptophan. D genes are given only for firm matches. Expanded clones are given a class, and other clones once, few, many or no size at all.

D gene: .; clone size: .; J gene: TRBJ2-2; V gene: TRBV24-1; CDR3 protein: CATSDRAVGQPGELFF; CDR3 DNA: TGTGCCACCAGTGATAGGGCAGTCGGACAACCCGGGGAGCTGTTTTTT
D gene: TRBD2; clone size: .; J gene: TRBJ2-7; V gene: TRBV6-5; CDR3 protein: CASSYGEGGAYEQYF; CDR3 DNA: TGTGCCAGCAGTTACGGCGAGGGAGGGGCGTACGAGCAGTACTTC
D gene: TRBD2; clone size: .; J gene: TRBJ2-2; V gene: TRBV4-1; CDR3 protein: CASSQEGGLAGSGTGELFF; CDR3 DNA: TGCGCCAGCAGCCAAGAGGGGGGACTAGCGGGGAGTGGGACCGGGGAGCTGTTTTTT
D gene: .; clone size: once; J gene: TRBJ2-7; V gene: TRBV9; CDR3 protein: CASSPRDISYEQYF; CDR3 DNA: TGTGCCAGCAGCCCCCGGGACATCTCCTACGAGCAGTACTTC
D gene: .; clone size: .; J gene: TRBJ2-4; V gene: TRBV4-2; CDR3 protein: CASSQDARQGTKNIQYF; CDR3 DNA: TGTGCCAGCAGCCAAGATGCCAGGCAGGGGACCAAAAACATTCAGTACTTC
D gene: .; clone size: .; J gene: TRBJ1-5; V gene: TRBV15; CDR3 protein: CATSREGGNSNQPQHF; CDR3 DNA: TGTGCCACCAGCAGAGAAGGGGGTAATAGCAATCAGCCCCAGCATTTT
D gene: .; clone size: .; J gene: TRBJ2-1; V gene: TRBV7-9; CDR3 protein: CASSFRSEQFF; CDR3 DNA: TGTGCCAGCAGCTTCCGGAGTGAGCAGTTCTTC
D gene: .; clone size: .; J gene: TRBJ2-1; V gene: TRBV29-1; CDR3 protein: CSVVAVNSYNEQFF; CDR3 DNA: TGCAGCGTTGTAGCAGTTAACTCCTACAATGAGCAGTTCTTC
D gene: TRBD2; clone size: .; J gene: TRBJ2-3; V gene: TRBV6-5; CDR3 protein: CASSWTSGSSADTQYF; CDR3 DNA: TGTGCCAGCAGTTGGACTAGCGGGAGCTCGGCAGATACGCAGTATTTT
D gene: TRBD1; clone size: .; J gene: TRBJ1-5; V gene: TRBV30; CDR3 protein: CAWSPGQGRVRDQPQHF; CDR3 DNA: TGTGCCTGGAGTCCGGGACAGGGAAGGGTACGGGATCAGCCCCAGCATTTT
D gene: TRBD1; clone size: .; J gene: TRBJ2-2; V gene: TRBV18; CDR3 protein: CASSRQGSGELFF; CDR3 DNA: TGTGCCAGCTCGCGACAGGGATCCGGGGAGCTGTTTTTT
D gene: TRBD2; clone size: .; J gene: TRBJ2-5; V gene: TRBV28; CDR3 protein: CASSPTSAGGRETQYF; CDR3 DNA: TGTGCCAGCTCCCCCACGTCGGCGGGGGGGCGCGAGACCCAGTACTTC
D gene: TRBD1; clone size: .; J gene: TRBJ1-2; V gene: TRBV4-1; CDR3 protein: CASSQAGQGGNYGYTF; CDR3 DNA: TGCGCCAGCAGCCAAGCGGGACAGGGGGGTAACTATGGCTACACCTTC
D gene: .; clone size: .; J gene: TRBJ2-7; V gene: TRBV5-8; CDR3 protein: CASSLEGSLGEQYF; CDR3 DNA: TGTGCCAGCAGCTTGGAGGGGTCCTTAGGGGAGCAGTACTTC
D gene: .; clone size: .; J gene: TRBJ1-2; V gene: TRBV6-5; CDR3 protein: CASSYSTAANYGYTF; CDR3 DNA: TGTGCCAGCAGTTACTCGACAGCTGCTAACTATGGCTACACCTTC
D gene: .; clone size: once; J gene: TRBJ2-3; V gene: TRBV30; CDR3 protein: CACDGGSSTDTQYF; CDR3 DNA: TGTGCCTGCGACGGGGGTTCTAGCACAGATACGCAGTATTTT
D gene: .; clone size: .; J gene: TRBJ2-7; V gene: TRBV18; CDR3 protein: CASSPLVSLHEQYF; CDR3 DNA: TGTGCCAGCTCACCACTCGTTTCGCTACACGAGCAGTACTTC
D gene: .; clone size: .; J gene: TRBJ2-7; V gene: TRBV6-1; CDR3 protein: CASSELSDDEQYF; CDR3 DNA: TGTGCCAGCAGTGAACTCAGTGACGACGAGCAGTACTTC
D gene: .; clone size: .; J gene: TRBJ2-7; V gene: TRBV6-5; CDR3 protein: CASSYSPQLGPYEQYF; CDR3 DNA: TGTGCCAGCAGTTACTCTCCACAGCTGGGTCCCTACGAGCAGTACTTC
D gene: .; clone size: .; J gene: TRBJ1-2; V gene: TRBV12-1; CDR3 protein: CASSPGQGLNYGYTF; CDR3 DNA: TGTGCCAGCAGCCCCGGACAGGGATTAAACTATGGCTACACCTTC
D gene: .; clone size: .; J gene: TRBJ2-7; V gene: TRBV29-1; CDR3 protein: CSVIVRSLYEQYF; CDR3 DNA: TGCAGCGTAATCGTCCGGAGCCTCTACGAGCAGTACTTC
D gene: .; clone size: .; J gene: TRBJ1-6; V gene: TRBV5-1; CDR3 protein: CASSLYHRDTAPLHF; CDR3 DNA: TGCGCCAGCAGCTTATACCACAGGGACACGGCACCCCTCCACTTT
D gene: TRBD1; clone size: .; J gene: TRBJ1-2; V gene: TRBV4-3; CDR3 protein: CASSQDGTGLGGYTF; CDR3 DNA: TGCGCCAGCAGCCAAGATGGGACAGGGCTTGGTGGCTACACCTTC
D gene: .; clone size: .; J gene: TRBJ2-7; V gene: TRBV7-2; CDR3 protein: CASSVRGVAYEQYF; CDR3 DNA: TGTGCCAGCTCGGTGAGGGGGGTCGCCTACGAGCAGTACTTC
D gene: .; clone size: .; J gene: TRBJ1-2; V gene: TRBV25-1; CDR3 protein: CASSEAGMHYGYTF; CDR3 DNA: TGTGCCAGCAGTGAAGCCGGGATGCACTATGGCTACACCTTC